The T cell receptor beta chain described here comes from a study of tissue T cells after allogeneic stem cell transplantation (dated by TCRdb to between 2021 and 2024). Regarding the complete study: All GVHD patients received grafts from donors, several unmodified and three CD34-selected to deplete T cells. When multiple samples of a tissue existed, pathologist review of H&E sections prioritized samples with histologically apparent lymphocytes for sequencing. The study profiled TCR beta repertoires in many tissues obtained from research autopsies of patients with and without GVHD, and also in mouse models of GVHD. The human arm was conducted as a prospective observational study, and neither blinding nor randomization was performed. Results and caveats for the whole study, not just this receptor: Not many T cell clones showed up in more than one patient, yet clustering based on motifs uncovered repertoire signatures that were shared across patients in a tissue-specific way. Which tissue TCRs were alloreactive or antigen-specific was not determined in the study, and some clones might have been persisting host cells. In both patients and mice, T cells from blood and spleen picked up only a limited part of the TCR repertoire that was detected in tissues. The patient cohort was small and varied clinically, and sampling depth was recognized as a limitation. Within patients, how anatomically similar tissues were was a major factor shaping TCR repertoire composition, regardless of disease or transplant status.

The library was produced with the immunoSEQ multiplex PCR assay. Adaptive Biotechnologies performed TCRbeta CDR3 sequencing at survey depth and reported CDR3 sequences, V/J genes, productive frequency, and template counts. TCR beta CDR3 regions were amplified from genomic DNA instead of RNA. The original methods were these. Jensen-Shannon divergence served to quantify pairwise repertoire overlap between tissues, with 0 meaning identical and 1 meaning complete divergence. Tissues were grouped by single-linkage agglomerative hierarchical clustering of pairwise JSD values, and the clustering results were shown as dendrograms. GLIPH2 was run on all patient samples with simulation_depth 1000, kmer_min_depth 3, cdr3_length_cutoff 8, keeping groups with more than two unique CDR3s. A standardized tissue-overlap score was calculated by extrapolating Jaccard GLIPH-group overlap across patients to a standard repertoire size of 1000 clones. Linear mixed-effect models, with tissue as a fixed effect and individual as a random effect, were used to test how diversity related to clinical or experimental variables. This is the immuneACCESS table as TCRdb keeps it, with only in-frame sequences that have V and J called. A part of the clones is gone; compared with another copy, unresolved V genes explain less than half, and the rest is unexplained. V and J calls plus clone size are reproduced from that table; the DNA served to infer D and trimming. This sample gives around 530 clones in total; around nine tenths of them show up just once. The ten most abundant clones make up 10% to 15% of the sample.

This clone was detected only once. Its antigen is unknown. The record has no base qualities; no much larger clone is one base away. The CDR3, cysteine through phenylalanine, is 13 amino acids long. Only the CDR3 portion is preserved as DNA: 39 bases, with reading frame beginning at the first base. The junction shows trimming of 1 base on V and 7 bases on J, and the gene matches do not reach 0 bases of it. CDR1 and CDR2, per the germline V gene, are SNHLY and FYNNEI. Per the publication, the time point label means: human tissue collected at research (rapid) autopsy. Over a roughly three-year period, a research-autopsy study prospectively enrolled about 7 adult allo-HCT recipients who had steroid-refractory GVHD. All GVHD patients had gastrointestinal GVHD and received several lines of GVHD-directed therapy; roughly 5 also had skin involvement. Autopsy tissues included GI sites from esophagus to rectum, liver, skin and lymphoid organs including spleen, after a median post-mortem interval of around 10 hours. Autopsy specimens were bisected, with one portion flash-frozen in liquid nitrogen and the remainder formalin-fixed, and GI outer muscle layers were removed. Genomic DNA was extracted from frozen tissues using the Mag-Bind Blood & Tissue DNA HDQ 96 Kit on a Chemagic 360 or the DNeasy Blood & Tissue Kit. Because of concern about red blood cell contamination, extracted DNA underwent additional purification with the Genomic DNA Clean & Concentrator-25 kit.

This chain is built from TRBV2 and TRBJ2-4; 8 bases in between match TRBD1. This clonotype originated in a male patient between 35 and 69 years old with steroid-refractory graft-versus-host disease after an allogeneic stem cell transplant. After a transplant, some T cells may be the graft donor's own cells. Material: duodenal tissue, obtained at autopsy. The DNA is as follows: TGTGCCAGCAGTGAAGACAGGGGGAACATTCAGTACTTC. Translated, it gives CASSEDRGNIQYF.